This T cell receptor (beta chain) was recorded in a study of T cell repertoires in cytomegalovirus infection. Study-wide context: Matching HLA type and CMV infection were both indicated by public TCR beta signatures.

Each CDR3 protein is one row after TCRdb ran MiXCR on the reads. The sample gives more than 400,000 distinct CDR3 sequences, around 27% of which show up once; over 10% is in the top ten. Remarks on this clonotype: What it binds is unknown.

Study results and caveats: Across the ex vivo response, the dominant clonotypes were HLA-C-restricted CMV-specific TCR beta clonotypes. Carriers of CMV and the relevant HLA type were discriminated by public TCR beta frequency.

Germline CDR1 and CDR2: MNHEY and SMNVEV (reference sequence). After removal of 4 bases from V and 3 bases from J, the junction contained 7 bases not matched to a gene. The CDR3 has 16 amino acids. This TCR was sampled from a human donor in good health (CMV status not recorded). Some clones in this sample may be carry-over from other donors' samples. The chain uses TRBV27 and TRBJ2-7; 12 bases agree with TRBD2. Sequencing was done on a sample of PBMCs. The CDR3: CASSSRLAGAHYEQYF. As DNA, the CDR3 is TGTGCCAGCAGTTCCAGACTAGCGGGAGCCCACTACGAGCAGTACTTC.